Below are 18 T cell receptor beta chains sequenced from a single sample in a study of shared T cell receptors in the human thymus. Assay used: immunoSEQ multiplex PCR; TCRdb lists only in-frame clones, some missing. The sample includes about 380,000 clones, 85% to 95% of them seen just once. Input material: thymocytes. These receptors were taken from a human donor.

CDR3 amino acids: CASSPRGGLNTGELFF. The CDR3 bases are TGTGCCAGCAGCCCGAGGGGGGGGCTGAACACCGGGGAGCTGTTTTTT. The chain couples TRBV5-6 to TRBJ2-2; possibly TRBD2 for D (7 bases). The CDR3 loop spans 16 amino acids. Trimming stripped 4 bases from V and 1 base from J, with 14 bases between. Germline V gene lookup returns CDR1 SGHDT and CDR2 YYEEEE.

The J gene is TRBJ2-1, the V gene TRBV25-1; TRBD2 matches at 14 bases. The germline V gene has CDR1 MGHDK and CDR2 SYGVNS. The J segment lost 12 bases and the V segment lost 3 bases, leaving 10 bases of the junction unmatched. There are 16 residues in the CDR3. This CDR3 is CASSEAPGLAGVVQFF. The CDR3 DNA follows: TGTGCCAGCAGTGAGGCACCGGGACTAGCGGGAGTCGTGCAGTTCTTC.

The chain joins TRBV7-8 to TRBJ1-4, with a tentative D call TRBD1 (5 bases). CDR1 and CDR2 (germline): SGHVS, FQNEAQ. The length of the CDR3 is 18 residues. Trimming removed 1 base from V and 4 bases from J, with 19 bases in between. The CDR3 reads CASSLVGEGKRGNEKLFF. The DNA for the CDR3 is TGTGCCAGCAGCTTAGTAGGCGAGGGGAAAAGGGGTAATGAAAAACTGTTTTTT.

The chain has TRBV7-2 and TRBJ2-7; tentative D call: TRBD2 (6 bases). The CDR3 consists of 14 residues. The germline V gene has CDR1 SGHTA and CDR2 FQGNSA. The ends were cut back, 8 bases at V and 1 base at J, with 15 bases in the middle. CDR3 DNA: TGTGCCAGCGGCCGGACTACTGTGTCCTACGAGCAGTACTTC. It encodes CASGRTTVSYEQYF.

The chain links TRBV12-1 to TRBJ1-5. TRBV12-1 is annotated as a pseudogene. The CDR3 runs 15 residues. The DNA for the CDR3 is TGTGCCAGCAGCTTACGGGGGCGAAGCAATCAGCCCCAGCATTTT. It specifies CASSLRGRSNQPQHF.

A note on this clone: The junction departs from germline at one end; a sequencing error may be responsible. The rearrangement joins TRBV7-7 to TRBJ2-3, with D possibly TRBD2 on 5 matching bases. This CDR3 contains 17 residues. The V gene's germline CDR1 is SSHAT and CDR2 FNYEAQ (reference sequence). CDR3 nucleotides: TGTGCTAGCAGCCCCGGCCCGAGAGGGAGTAGCACAGATACGCAGTATTTT. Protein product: CASSPGPRGSSTDTQYF.

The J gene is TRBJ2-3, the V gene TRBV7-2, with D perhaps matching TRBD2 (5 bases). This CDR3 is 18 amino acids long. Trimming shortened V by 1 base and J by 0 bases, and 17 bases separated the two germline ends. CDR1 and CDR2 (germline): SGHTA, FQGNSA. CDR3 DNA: TGTGCCAGCAGCTTAGGATCCTTAGCGTGGCCTAGCACAGATACGCAGTATTTT. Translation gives CASSLGSLAWPSTDTQYF.

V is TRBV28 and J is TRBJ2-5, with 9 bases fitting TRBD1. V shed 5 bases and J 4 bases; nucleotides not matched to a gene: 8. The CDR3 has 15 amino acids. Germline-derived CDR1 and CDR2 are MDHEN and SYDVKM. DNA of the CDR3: TGTGCCAGCAGTAGGACAGGGGCTGTTGGAGAGACCCAGTACTTC. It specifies CASSRTGAVGETQYF.

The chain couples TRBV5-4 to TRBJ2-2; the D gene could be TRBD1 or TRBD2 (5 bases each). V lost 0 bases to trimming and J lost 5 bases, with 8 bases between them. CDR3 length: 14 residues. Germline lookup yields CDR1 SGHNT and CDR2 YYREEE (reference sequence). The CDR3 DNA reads TGTGCCAGCAGCTTGGCGGGGCGAACCGGGGAGCTGTTTTTT. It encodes CASSLAGRTGELFF.

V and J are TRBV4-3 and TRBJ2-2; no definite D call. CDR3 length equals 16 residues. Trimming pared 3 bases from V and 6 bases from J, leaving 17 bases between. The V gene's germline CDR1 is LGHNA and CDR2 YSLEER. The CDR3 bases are TGCGCCAGCAGCCATAATAAAGAGCCGAGCTCCGGGGAGCTGTTTTTT. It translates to CASSHNKEPSSGELFF.

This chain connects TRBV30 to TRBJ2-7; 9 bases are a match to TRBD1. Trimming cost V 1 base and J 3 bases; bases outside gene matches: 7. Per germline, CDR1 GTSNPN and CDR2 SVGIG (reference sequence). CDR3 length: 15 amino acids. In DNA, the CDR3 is TGTGCCTGGAGTGGTCGGGACAGGGAGCTCTACGAGCAGTACTTC. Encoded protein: CAWSGRDRELYEQYF.

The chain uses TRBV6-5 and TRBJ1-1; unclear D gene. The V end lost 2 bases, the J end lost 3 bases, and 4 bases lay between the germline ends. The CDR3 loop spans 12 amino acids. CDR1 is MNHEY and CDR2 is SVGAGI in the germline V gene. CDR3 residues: CASSYPDTEAFF. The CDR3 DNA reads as TGTGCCAGCAGTTACCCTGACACTGAAGCTTTCTTT.

CDR3 in amino acids: CASGGFQYF. As DNA, the CDR3 is TGTGCTAGTGGGGGGTTTCAGTATTTT. The rearrangement joins TRBV12-5 to TRBJ2-3; D gene uncertain. This CDR3 has 9 amino acids. V lost 6 bases to trimming and J lost 12 bases, with 7 bases between them. The germline V gene encodes CDR1 LGHNT and CDR2 FRNRAP.

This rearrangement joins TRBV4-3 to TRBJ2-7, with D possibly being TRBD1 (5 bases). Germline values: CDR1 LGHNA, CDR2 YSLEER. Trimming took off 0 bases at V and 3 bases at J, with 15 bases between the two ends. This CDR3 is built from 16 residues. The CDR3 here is CASSQDRGYTYYEQYF. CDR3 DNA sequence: TGCGCCAGCAGCCAAGATAGGGGCTATACCTACTACGAGCAGTACTTC.

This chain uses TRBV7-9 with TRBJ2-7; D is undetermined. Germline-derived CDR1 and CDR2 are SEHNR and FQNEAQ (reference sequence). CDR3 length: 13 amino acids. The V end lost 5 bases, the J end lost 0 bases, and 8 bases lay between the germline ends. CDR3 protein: CASSPYSSYEQYF. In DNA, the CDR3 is TGTGCCAGCAGCCCTTATAGCTCCTACGAGCAGTACTTC.

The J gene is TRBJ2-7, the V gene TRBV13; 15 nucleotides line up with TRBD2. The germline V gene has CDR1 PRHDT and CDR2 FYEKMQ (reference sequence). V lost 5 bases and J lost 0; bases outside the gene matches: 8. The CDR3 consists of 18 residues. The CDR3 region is CASSPGTSGRSHSYEQYF. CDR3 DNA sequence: TGTGCCAGCAGCCCTGGGACTAGCGGGAGGTCCCACTCCTACGAGCAGTACTTC.

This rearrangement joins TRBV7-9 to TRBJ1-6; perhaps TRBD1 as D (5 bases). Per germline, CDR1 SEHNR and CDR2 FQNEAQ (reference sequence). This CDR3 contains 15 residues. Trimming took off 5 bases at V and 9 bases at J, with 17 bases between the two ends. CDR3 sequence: CASSPSRGWSSPLHF. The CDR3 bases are TGTGCCAGCAGCCCTAGTCGGGGGTGGAGTTCACCCCTCCACTTT.

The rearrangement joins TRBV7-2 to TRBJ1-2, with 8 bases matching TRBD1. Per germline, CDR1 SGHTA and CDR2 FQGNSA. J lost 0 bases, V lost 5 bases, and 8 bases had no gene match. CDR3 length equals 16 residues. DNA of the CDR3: TGTGCCAGCAGCGCGGACAGGGAAGAAGCTAACTATGGCTACACCTTC. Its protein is CASSADREEANYGYTF.